These 23 T cell receptor beta chains came from one sample sequenced in a study of blood T cell repertoires in COVID-19. Data came from immunoSEQ multiplex PCR; TCRdb stores just in-frame clones and leaves some out. The profile shows 100,000 to 120,000 clones, approximately 84% of them singletons. The specimen sequenced was peripheral blood. The receptor set was obtained from a woman between 35 and 50 years old with acute or convalescent COVID-19.

The chain recombines TRBV5-3 with TRBJ1-2; 7 nucleotides match TRBD1. TRBV5-3 has ORF status, its function being uncertain. J lost 4 bases, V lost 2 bases, and 5 bases had no gene match. This CDR3 is built from 14 residues. The CDR3 sequence: CARSFRGELYGYTF. The CDR3 nucleotides read TGTGCCAGAAGCTTCAGGGGGGAGCTCTATGGCTACACCTTC.

The chain joins TRBV9 to TRBJ2-6; no firm D call. Trimming took off 4 bases at V and 3 bases at J, with 5 bases between the two ends. The CDR3 is 13 residues long. The V gene's germline CDR1 is SGDLS and CDR2 YYNGEE. The CDR3 nucleotides read TGTGCCAGCAGCCCGGGTGGGGCCAACGTCCTGACTTTC. It yields the protein CASSPGGANVLTF.

The genes are TRBV5-8 and TRBJ1-6; TRBD1 matches at 10 bases. Germline CDR1 SGHTS, CDR2 YDEGEE. The CDR3 consists of 17 residues. Trimming took 4 bases from V and 5 from J; bases not matched to a gene: 9. CDR3 in DNA: TGTGCCAGCAGCGTACTCCGGGACAGGGGAGATAATTCACCCCTCCACTTT. This translates into CASSVLRDRGDNSPLHF.

The chain recombines TRBV19 with TRBJ1-2; the D gene is possibly TRBD1 (5 bases). Looked up from germline, CDR1 is LNHDA and CDR2 is SQIVND (reference sequence). The CDR3 has 14 amino acids. V dropped 10 bases and J dropped 3 bases, with 18 bases sitting between them. The CDR3, as DNA: TGTGCCACCGAACCCAGGGTAGGATACTATGGCTACACCTTC. Protein sequence: CATEPRVGYYGYTF.

This chain joins TRBV27 and TRBJ1-1; the D is unclear. This CDR3 is built from 11 residues. CDR1 and CDR2 from the germline V gene are MNHEY and SMNVEV (reference sequence). The V and J ends lost 6 bases and 11 bases respectively, with 13 bases between them. CDR3 DNA: TGTGCCAGCAGAACGCGTGGGAGGGCTTTCTTT. Protein sequence: CASRTRGRAFF.

The chain combines TRBV7-9 with TRBJ1-1, with 8 positions matching TRBD1. V dropped 8 bases and J dropped 4; count of bases not matched to a gene: 6. The CDR3 sequence is 13 residues long. Germline CDR1 reads SEHNR; CDR2 reads FQNEAQ (reference sequence). The CDR3 DNA reads TGTGCCAGCTGTGCAGGGGGCTGCACTGAAGCTTTCTTT. It is translated as CASCAGGCTEAFF.

V is TRBV7-2 and J is TRBJ2-3; tentatively, D is TRBD1 (5 bases). Germline-derived CDR1 and CDR2 are SGHTA and FQGNSA. The CDR3 is 16 amino acids. The V end lost 3 bases, the J end lost 7 bases, and 20 bases lay between the germline ends. The CDR3 nucleotides read TGTGCCAGCAGCTTCGCCTCTGACAGAGCTTCAAATACGCAGTATTTT. It encodes CASSFASDRASNTQYF. Full variable domain (remainder filled in from reference TRBV7-2 and TRBJ2-3): GAGVSQSPSNKVTEKGKDVELRCDPISGHTALYWYRQSLGQGLEFLIYFQGNSAPDKSGLPSDRFSAERTGGSVSTLTIQRTQQEDSAVYLCASSFASDRASNTQYFGPGTRLTVL.

The chain is built from TRBV24-1 and TRBJ1-5; TRBD1 agrees at 9 bases. V shed 0 bases and J 2 bases; nucleotides not matched to a gene: 7. The CDR3 covers 18 residues. Germline assignment: CDR1 KGHDR and CDR2 SFDVKD. CDR3 amino acids: CATSDLSLTGGGNQPQHF. In DNA form, the CDR3 reads TGTGCCACCAGTGATTTGTCCTTAACAGGGGGCGGCAATCAGCCCCAGCATTTT.

The V and J genes are TRBV7-2 and TRBJ1-5, with a weak D call TRBD1 (5 bases). This CDR3 is built from 14 residues. The germline V and J ends were trimmed by 8 bases and 2 bases, with 13 bases remaining between them. CDR1 is SGHTA, CDR2 FQGNSA, per germline. CDR3 loop: CASGNQGGNQPQHF. The DNA of the CDR3 is TGTGCCAGCGGAAATCAGGGTGGCAATCAGCCCCAGCATTTT.

The chain joins TRBV12-5 to TRBJ1-3, with TRBD1 as a possible D gene (5 bases). The CDR3 is 15 residues long. The germline V and J ends were trimmed by 1 base and 0 bases, with 7 bases remaining between them. Per the germline V gene, CDR1 is LGHNT and CDR2 is FRNRAP. CDR3 sequence: CASGLGQRSGNTIYF. The CDR3 region has the DNA TGTGCTAGTGGTTTGGGACAGCGCTCTGGAAACACCATATATTTT.

This clone was observed a few times. This chain joins TRBV19 and TRBJ2-1, with 13 bases aligning to TRBD2. The CDR3 length is 15 residues. Germline CDR1 reads LNHDA; CDR2 reads SQIVND (reference sequence). With V trimmed by 5 bases and J by 9 bases, 7 bases remained unmatched. The CDR3 spells CASSLQTSGGFEQFF. The CDR3 nucleotides read TGTGCCAGTAGTCTTCAGACTAGCGGGGGGTTTGAGCAGTTCTTC.

The rearrangement uses TRBV23-1 and TRBJ1-2, with unresolved D. TRBV23-1 is labeled an ORF, and its function is uncertain. This CDR3 comprises 15 residues. V gave up 4 bases and J gave up 1 base, with 13 bases separating them. The CDR3 nucleotides read TGCGCCAGCAGTCGAGGAGCCACGGATAACTATGGCTACACCTTC. Protein product: CASSRGATDNYGYTF.

The chain carries TRBV2 and TRBJ2-5; 8 bases align to TRBD2. The CDR3 is 15 residues long. Trimming removed 7 bases from V and 1 base from J; junction bases left unmatched: 8. CDR1 and CDR2 from the germline V gene are SNHLY and FYNNEI. CDR3 coding DNA: TGTGCCAGCACCCCCCCCGGGGGGGCCCAAGAGACCCAGTACTTC. Protein sequence: CASTPPGGAQETQYF.

The chain links TRBV5-6 to TRBJ2-3; tentatively, D is TRBD2 (6 bases). Trimming took off 0 bases at V and 3 bases at J, with 8 bases between the two ends. CDR1 and CDR2 (germline): SGHDT, YYEEEE. The CDR3 length is 14 residues. CDR3 DNA: TGTGCCAGCAGCTTGGGACGGGGGACAGATACGCAGTATTTT. It translates to CASSLGRGTDTQYF.

The chain couples TRBV7-9 to TRBJ2-1; 9 nucleotides align to TRBD2. Germline loops: CDR1 SEHNR, CDR2 FQNEAQ (reference sequence). CDR3 length: 16 residues. J lost 3 bases, V lost 5 bases, and 8 bases had no gene match. CDR3 sequence: CASSKGLAILYNEQFF. DNA of the CDR3: TGTGCCAGCAGCAAAGGACTAGCGATTCTCTACAATGAGCAGTTCTTC.

The chain recombines TRBV9 with TRBJ1-2; TRBD1 matches 7 bases. The CDR3 covers 16 residues. The V segment lost 0 bases and the J segment 7 bases; nucleotides outside the gene matches: 12. Germline assignment: CDR1 SGDLS and CDR2 YYNGEE. CDR3 sequence: CASSVDLGQGVGGYTF. CDR3 DNA: TGTGCCAGCAGCGTAGATTTGGGCCAGGGGGTGGGTGGCTACACCTTC.

V and J are TRBV29-1 and TRBJ1-4; 8 bases align to TRBD1. Germline loops: CDR1 SQVTM, CDR2 ANQGSEA. CDR3 length: 14 amino acids. V shed 1 base, J shed 6 bases, and the junction held 4 bases outside the gene matches. Here the CDR3 DNA reads TGCAGCGTTGAAGTAGCAGGGGGCCATGAAAAACTGTTTTTT. It encodes CSVEVAGGHEKLFF.

The chain combines TRBV27 with TRBJ2-7, with 8 nucleotides matching TRBD1. There are 14 residues in the CDR3. Germline-derived CDR1 and CDR2 are MNHEY and SMNVEV (reference sequence). V was pared by 6 bases and J by 3 bases, with 7 bases of the junction left unmatched. The CDR3 here is CASSRTGKGYEQYF. The CDR3 nucleotides are TGTGCCAGCAGCCGGACAGGGAAGGGCTACGAGCAGTACTTC.

The gene calls are TRBV19 and TRBJ1-5, with D perhaps TRBD1 (6 bases). Germline lookup yields CDR1 LNHDA and CDR2 SQIVND (reference sequence). There are 21 residues in the CDR3. V lost 1 base, J lost 1 base, and 26 bases lay in between. CDR3 sequence (DNA): TGTGCCAGTAGTATAGCCCCTAGCGGGGGGCAACTTCCGGCCAGCAATCAGCCCCAGCATTTT. It codes for CASSIAPSGGQLPASNQPQHF.

The rearrangement joins TRBV14 to TRBJ2-4; D ambiguous. Trimming removed 4 bases at V and 7 bases at J, with 14 bases between. The CDR3 totals 14 residues. Germline V gives CDR1 SGHDN, CDR2 FVKESK. CDR3 sequence: CASSPRTRLNIQYF. In DNA, the CDR3 is TGTGCCAGCAGCCCCCGAACAAGATTGAACATTCAGTACTTC.

In its sample, this clone was seen a few times. CDR3 DNA sequence: TGTGCCAGCAGCCAGAGGACAGGGAGGAGTGAAAAACTGTTTTTT. The encoded protein is CASSQRTGRSEKLFF. J is TRBJ1-4 and V is TRBV3-1 (or the pseudogene TRBV3-2); TRBD1 matches 8 bases. Germline V gene lookup returns CDR1 LGHDT and CDR2 YNNKEL (reference sequence). The CDR3 runs 15 residues. J was trimmed by 7 bases and V by 3 bases; bases with no gene match: 7.

J is TRBJ1-3 and V is TRBV7-2; D remains unclear. The CDR3 is 17 residues long. Germline CDR1 reads SGHTA; CDR2 reads FQGNSA. V was clipped by 5 bases and J by 0 bases, with 17 bases between them. The CDR3 reads CASSHPRTGGSGNTIYF. DNA of the CDR3: TGTGCCAGCAGCCACCCTCGGACTGGCGGCTCTGGAAACACCATATATTTT.

As regards this clone: The junction departs from germline at one end; a sequencing error may be responsible. This chain connects TRBV2 to TRBJ1-3; 7 bases fit TRBD1. Germline lookup yields CDR1 SNHLY and CDR2 FYNNEI. This CDR3 is 13 amino acids long. CDR3 in DNA: TGTGCCAGCAGTGAAAGTGGGGACAGCCTAAGAAGATTT. Protein sequence: CASSESGDSLRRF.